The clone carrying this T cell receptor (beta chain) occurred many times. These data are taken from a study of T-cell reconstitution after alpha-beta-depleted transplantation in children. Construction of the TCRbeta library involved unique molecular identifiers. TCRdb processed the PCR reads anew with MiXCR; each CDR3 protein has one entry. Of 200,000 to 250,000 distinct CDR3 sequences in the sample, around 9.6% were seen once. The clonotype was recovered from a human donor who donated a stem cell graft to a child with acute lymphoblastic leukemia. The material sequenced was PBMCs from the stem cell graft donor, taken from the stem cell graft.

CDR3 loop: CASSLERDYYNEQFF. CDR3 DNA sequence: TGTGCCAGCAGTTTGGAGCGGGATTACTACAATGAGCAGTTCTTC. This rearrangement joins TRBV28 to TRBJ2-1; TRBD2 matches 7 bases. V was pared by 3 bases and J by 3 bases, with 5 bases of the junction left unmatched. The CDR3 has 15 residues. The V gene's germline CDR1 is MDHEN and CDR2 SYDVKM.